Shown below are 8 T cell receptor beta chains from a single sample sequenced in a study of T cells in Graves' hyperthyroidism and ophthalmopathy. The source material, RNA transcripts, was used to amplify TCR beta CDR3 regions. A set of HTBI primers served as the primers for a first-round RT-PCR of the TCR CDR3. In TCRdb, the multiplex PCR reads were re-called with MiXCR into one record per CDR3 protein. In the table there are about 770,000 distinct CDR3 sequences, around 19% of which are singletons. The source material was blood. The receptors here all came from a woman in her forties or fifties with Graves' hyperthyroidism that later progressed to Graves' ophthalmopathy.

A single count supports this clonotype. This CDR3 reads CSTQGRGTEAFF. The CDR3 bases are TGCAGCACACAGGGGAGGGGTACTGAAGCTTTCTTT. This chain links TRBV29-1 with TRBJ1-1; TRBD1 matches at 7 bases. Germline-derived CDR1 and CDR2 are SQVTM and ANQGSEA. This CDR3 spans 12 amino acids. The V gene end was trimmed by 8 bases and the J gene end by 5 bases; junction bases not matched to a gene: 8. Complete variable domain (other parts from reference TRBV29-1 and TRBJ1-1): SAVISQKPSRDICQRGTSLTIQCQVDSQVTMMFWYRQQPGQSLTLIATANQGSEATYESGFVIDKFPISRPNLTFSTLTVSNMSPEDSSIYLCSTQGRGTEAFFGQGTRLTVV.

As to this clonotype: At one of its ends the junction is not consistent with the germline gene, which may arise from a read error. The chain uses TRBV7-2 and TRBJ1-1, with 9 nucleotides matching TRBD1. Germline CDR1 SGHTA, CDR2 FQGNSA. This CDR3 comprises 14 residues. DNA for the CDR3: TGTGCCAGCAGCAACGGACAGGGGAACACTGAAGCCTTCTTT. It translates to CASSNGQGNTEAFF. Supplemented by reference TRBV7-2 and TRBJ1-1, the full variable domain reads GAGVSQSPSNKVTEKGKDVELRCDPISGHTALYWYRQSLGQGLEFLIYFQGNSAPDKSGLPSDRFSAERTGGSVSTLTIQRTQQEDSAVYLCASSNGQGNTEAFFGQGTRLTVV.

The sample holds many counts of this clonotype. The chain recombines TRBV5-6 with TRBJ2-3; D remains ambiguous. The CDR3 totals 19 residues. With 0 bases removed from V and 1 base from J, the gap between germline ends came to 21 bases. Germline loops: CDR1 SGHDT, CDR2 YYEEEE. The CDR3 DNA follows: TGTGCCAGCAGCTTGGAAAGTTACAGCGTAGCTCTAGGCACAGATACGCAGTATTTT. Translated: CASSLESYSVALGTDTQYF.

The rearrangement uses TRBV6-6 and TRBJ1-2; D gene ambiguous. V dropped 0 bases and J dropped 0 bases, with 8 bases sitting between them. CDR3 length equals 15 residues. Germline V gene lookup returns CDR1 MNHNY and CDR2 SVGAGI (reference sequence). In nucleotides, the CDR3 is TGTGCCAGCAGTTACTCTGACCGTTCTAACTATGGCTACACCTTC. This gives the protein CASSYSDRSNYGYTF.

This clonotype was detected ten times or more. The J gene is TRBJ2-3, the V gene TRBV20-1; a weak D match, TRBD1 (6 bases). Germline loops: CDR1 DFQATT, CDR2 SNEGSKA (reference sequence). This CDR3 has 16 residues. V dropped 0 bases and J dropped 0 bases, with 13 bases sitting between them. The chain's CDR3 is CSARDRDRRSTDTQYF. CDR3 DNA sequence: TGCAGTGCTAGAGATCGAGACAGGCGAAGCACAGATACGCAGTATTTT.

V is TRBV6-2 or TRBV6-3 and J is TRBJ1-3; no firm D call. Trimming stripped 2 bases from V and 2 bases from J, with 10 bases between. The CDR3 sequence is 15 residues long. The V gene's germline CDR1 is MNHEY and CDR2 SVGEGT. The CDR3 DNA sequence: TGTGCCAGCAGTTACGCAGGCACGACTGGAAACACCATATATTTT. This translates into CASSYAGTTGNTIYF.

This clonotype has a count of ten or more. V usage is TRBV3-1 and J usage is TRBJ2-2, with TRBD1 identical over 11 bases. CDR1 is LGHDT, CDR2 YNNKEL, per germline (reference sequence). V trimming: 4 bases; J trimming: 3 bases; junction bases outside the gene matches: 4. The CDR3 covers 16 residues. The CDR3 loop reads CASSPGQGAYTGELFF. CDR3 coding DNA: TGTGCCAGCAGCCCTGGACAGGGGGCTTACACCGGGGAGCTGTTTTTT.

As concerns this clonotype: Given the absence of the conserved phenylalanine or tryptophan at the CDR3 end, a read error is likely. The V call is TRBV27, the J call TRBJ1-2; D perhaps matches TRBD1 (6 bases). The V end was cut by 7 bases, the J end by 4 bases, with 19 bases between. Germline V gives CDR1 MNHEY, CDR2 SMNVEV (reference sequence). This CDR3 spans 15 amino acids. As DNA, the CDR3 is TGTGCCAGCACTCAAACTAGGGACACTAGCTATGGCTACACCCTC. Encoded protein: CASTQTRDTSYGYTL.